This record looks at one TCR beta chain sequence and its context. This clonotype appeared a few times. Its recognized antigen is unknown. Base quality data are lacking; no much larger clone is found one base away. Explained via the paper, the time point label denotes: late sampling 161 to 241 days after vaccination in a few convalescent patients. The intended sense of this specimen's treatment or condition label: roughly nine-day PBMC culture with coronavirus spike peptide pools or control peptides (ViraFEST assay). The ViraFEST assay, used in the study, expanded antigen-specific T cells with peptide pools and then identified the expanded clonotypes through TCR sequencing. Positive SARS-CoV-2 PCR tests in the convalescent patients dated from March to December 2020, before Alpha, Beta and Delta variants emerged in the United States. Around 2 million PBMCs per well were cultured in IMDM with 5% human AB serum and 7.5 to 10 IU/ml IL-2, plus 10 ug/ml peptide pools. Half of the culture medium was replaced with fresh IL-2-containing medium on days 3 and 7. After 10 days of culture, CD4+ T cells were isolated by negative selection with the EasySep CD4+ T cell isolation kit. Ficoll-Paque Plus gradient centrifugation was used to isolate PBMCs from whole blood, and the isolated PBMCs were then either used fresh or cryopreserved at -140C. In general, triplicate wells were set up for every culture condition.

The sample originates from a study of vaccination and CD4 T cells after COVID-19 (dated by TCRdb to 2021 to 2024). Describing the broader study: Convalescent patients had a positive SARS-CoV-2 result on nasal swab PCR, and of these patients, fewer than ten had mild disease and one had severe disease. Post-COVID blood samples from convalescent patients were collected a median of around 100 days after diagnosis, with a range of 35 to 161 days. In control cultures, a CEFX viral epitope pool was used as positive control, an HIV-1 Nef peptide pool was used as negative control, or no peptide was added. Each participant got two doses of either the Pfizer-BioNTech BNT162b2 vaccine (n=8) or the Moderna mRNA-1273 vaccine (n=2). The convalescent cohort included six males and four females, with two Hispanic individuals, seven Caucasians, two Asians and one multiracial person. In 10 COVID-19 convalescent patients and several infection-naive healthy vaccine recipients, the spike-specific CD4+ TCR repertoire before mRNA vaccination was compared with the repertoire after mRNA vaccination. Post-vaccine blood samples were collected a median of approximately 77 days after the second vaccine dose, ranging from roughly 12 to 250 days. Overlapping spike peptide pools from SARS-CoV-2 and from the common cold coronaviruses HCoV-NL63, HCoV-OC43 and HCoV-229E were used as culture stimuli. A few convalescent patients were sampled both early after vaccination (day 14) and late after vaccination (days 161 to 241). Findings and caveats that apply to the study as a whole: Of the vaccine-specific clones found in convalescent patients, nearly all (304 of 307) were mono-reactive for SARS-CoV-2 spike instead of being cross-reactive with common cold coronaviruses. Among convalescent patients, a median around 89% of the SARS-CoV-2-reactive clones seen after vaccination appeared only after vaccination, which suggests priming specific to the vaccine. Only a relatively small number of convalescent patients were included in the study, and early timepoints following natural infection were not analyzed. An increase in the median number of SARS-CoV-2-reactive clonotypes from 21 after infection to 38 after vaccination was observed, but the change was not found to be significant.

The protocol used for the library was PCR. At the Johns Hopkins FTIC core, DNA from the cultured CD4+ T cells underwent TCR sequencing with the Oncomine TCR Beta short-read assay. The QIAamp micro DNA kit was used to extract genomic DNA from the cultured CD4+ T cells. Oncomine TCR Beta libraries from cultured CD4+ T cells were pooled using unique dual indexes and sequenced on an Illumina iSeq 100. On the authors' methods: Non-productive sequences were filtered out, and CDR3s that did not start with C, did not end with F or W, or were shorter than 7 amino acids were discarded. The MANAFEST web application identified antigen-specific clonotypes by comparing peptide-stimulated wells against reference wells and other culture wells. For a clone to be called positive, the clone needed an FDR below 0.05, an odds ratio above 5, and a productive frequency above 0.1% in at least two of three replicate wells. Clonotypes that were significantly expanded in both SARS-CoV-2 spike wells and at least one common cold coronavirus spike condition were defined as cross-reactive. CDR3 homology was assessed with Levenshtein distances (stringdist) and unrooted phylogenetic trees (ape) in R version 3.6.1. TCRdb handled the public reads itself, with Q25 trimming in fastp and clone calling in MiXCR, and kept productive beta chains. Entries are consolidated by CDR3 protein sequence, retaining the most common genes and DNA. TCRdb, not the authors, supplied the V and J calls. For this sample there are approximately 22,000 distinct CDR3 sequences; 32% appear just once. The top ten clonotypes cover around 10% of the sample.

Including the terminal cysteine and phenylalanine, the CDR3 comprises 16 residues. Here the CDR3 DNA is all that survives: 48 bases in frame from base 1. The germline V gene specifies MNHNS as CDR1 and SASEGT as CDR2. The junction carries 14 bases between V and J, which are trimmed by 5 bases and 0 bases respectively. The input for sequencing was CD4+ T cells from blood, cultured in vitro, taken about 7 months after SARS-CoV-2 vaccination. The TCR sequence derives from a human donor who had recovered from COVID-19. Recombination linked TRBV6-1 to TRBJ2-1; TRBD2 is perhaps the D gene, given 6 matching bases. For the CDR3, the sequence is CASSLGTPSSYNEQFF. The DNA is as follows: TGTGCCAGCAGTCTCGGGACTCCCAGCTCCTACAATGAGCAGTTCTTC.